This record looks at one TCR beta chain sequence and its context. The antigen remains undetermined. Given a much more abundant clone one base away, this may be a read error. RNA transcripts gave rise to amplified TCR beta CDR3 regions. A first-round RT-PCR of the TCR CDR3 used the HTBI primer set. TCRdb ran MiXCR on the multiplex PCR reads and lists one entry per CDR3 protein. The sample yields about 350,000 distinct CDR3 sequences, approximately 14% seen once. The sample originates from a study of T cells in Graves' hyperthyroidism and ophthalmopathy. Points from the study as a whole: A model built on 13 V-J features separated ophthalmopathy from stable hyperthyroidism. Most clonotypes that expanded in the thyroid above 0.001 also showed up in blood.

The CDR3 contains 16 residues. In germline, CDR1 is SGHTA, CDR2 FQGNSA. Trimming took off 2 bases at V and 4 bases at J, with 17 bases between the two ends. The TCR was taken from a woman in her thirties or forties with Graves' ophthalmopathy. The chain links TRBV7-2 to TRBJ1-1; TRBD1 might be the D (6 bases). Sequenced input: blood. Written as DNA, the CDR3 is TGTGCCAGCAGCTTATGGGCTATGGGGGGCCCCACTGAAGCTTTCTTT. It is translated as CASSLWAMGGPTEAFF.